The clone carrying this T cell receptor (beta chain) was picked up one time. The sample originates from a study of shared clonotypes between healthy human individuals. Measured with immunoSEQ multiplex PCR; TCRdb has only the in-frame clones, and not every one. The sample has about 2 million clones, about 94% seen once; the top ten hold roughly 1%. This CDR3 has 19 amino acids. CDR1 is SGHDN and CDR2 is FVKESK in the germline V gene. V dropped 3 bases and J dropped 2; count of bases not matched to a gene: 18. CD8 cells regarded as naive lacked CD45RO, were positively chosen for CCR7, and omitted terminally differentiated effector memory CD45RA+ cells. The donor cohort consisted entirely of Caucasian adults residing in Nashville, Tennessee.

This clonotype was obtained from a man between 18 and 35 years old in good health. The chain joins TRBV14 to TRBJ2-7; 8 bases match TRBD1. The material sequenced was naive CD8+ T cells sorted from blood. CDR3 in amino acids: CASSHPRLDRGPYPYEQYF. In nucleotides, the CDR3 is TGTGCCAGCAGCCACCCAAGACTCGACAGGGGCCCTTACCCCTACGAGCAGTACTTC.